This record concerns one T cell receptor (beta chain) sequence. No antigen is known for it. Base qualities are missing; no much larger clone stands one base away. The CDR3 measures 15 amino acids from cysteine to phenylalanine. Solely the CDR3 DNA is kept, with 45 bases framed from the first base. CDR1 and CDR2 were assigned from the germline V gene as LGHNT and FRNRAP. Cut back by 1 base and 2 bases, the V and J ends lie 9 bases apart. These data are taken from a study of blood T cell repertoires in COVID-19 (dated by TCRdb to 2018 to 2021). Regarding the study in general: Collaborator samples came from the United States, Italy and Spain and covered acute and convalescent phases of COVID-19. The material from the prospective study consisted of cDNA or gDNA derived from T cells, B-cell-depleted T cells, or PBMCs. Subjects who had been exposed to COVID-19, were actively infected with it, or had recovered from it provided the deeply sampled blood TCRbeta repertoires that made up the dataset. The repertoires were made available in a free public database intended to serve as a resource for research on the immune response to SARS-CoV-2. Samples came from the ongoing ImmuneRACE study (first 160 participants) plus 1,254 subjects from 6 global collaborators. Nearly every sample came with metadata listing a de-identified subject ID, COVID-19 status, age in years and sex. Where available, HLA class I and class II types were taken from metadata supplied by the sample provider and were not determined by assay-based typing. Findings and caveats that apply to the study as a whole: The amount of clinical and demographic metadata varied by source and participant and was provided uncurated.

Whole blood was collected in K2EDTA tubes by collaborating institutions according to the institutions' own protocols. For TCRbeta analysis, collaborators shipped samples as frozen whole blood, isolated PBMCs, or DNA extracted from either of those sample types. TCRbeta CDR3 regions were amplified from genomic DNA using the immunoSEQ Assay, a bias-controlled multiplex PCR. On the authors' methods: The number of nucleated cells in each sample was estimated from the amplification of reference gene primers within the assay. To quantify the absolute abundance of each unique TCRbeta CDR3 rearrangement, sequence reads were collapsed and filtered. For each sample, productive Simpson clonality was calculated as the square root of Simpson's diversity index across productive rearrangements. TCRdb provides this immuneACCESS table in a form limited to in-frame rearrangements. Some clones are lacking; in checked studies, under half of them reflect an unresolved V gene, and why the rest are absent is not known. That table gives V, J and clone size, and the DNA gave D and trimming. Within this sample are about 240,000 clones, with roughly 88% of them counted one time only. The ten largest clones take up roughly 0.8% of the sample.

The TCR originated in a woman aged 25 to 39 with acute or convalescent COVID-19. This chain joins TRBV12-5 to TRBJ1-5; the D region possibly corresponds to TRBD1 (5 bases align). Input material: peripheral blood. The CDR3 protein sequence reads: CASGLASQGNQPQHF. Here is the DNA: TGTGCTAGTGGTTTGGCCTCACAGGGCAATCAGCCCCAGCATTTT.